Sequencing of this T cell receptor beta chain was carried out in a study of response to subunit inactivated influenza vaccine. General observations from the study: Only a handful of new T cells, the authors suggested, are recruited with each seasonal influenza vaccination.

Each CDR3 protein is one row after TCRdb ran MiXCR on the RT-PCR reads. Of 800,000 or so distinct CDR3 sequences listed, roughly 20% are singletons. This clonotype was seen only a few times. The target antigen is unknown. This TCR was sampled from a man between 50 and 59 years old who received an inactivated influenza vaccine. The sample here was PBMCs from blood, taken approximately 5 days after vaccination.

CDR3 protein: CSVARGVGTVSYEQYF. The CDR3, as DNA: TGCAGCGTTGCTCGGGGGGTGGGGACCGTCTCCTACGAGCAGTACTTC. The chain couples TRBV29-1 to TRBJ2-7; 7 nucleotides line up with TRBD2. Per germline, CDR1 SQVTM and CDR2 ANQGSEA. The CDR3 extends over 16 amino acids. V gave up 4 bases and J gave up 0 bases; unmatched junction bases: 12.